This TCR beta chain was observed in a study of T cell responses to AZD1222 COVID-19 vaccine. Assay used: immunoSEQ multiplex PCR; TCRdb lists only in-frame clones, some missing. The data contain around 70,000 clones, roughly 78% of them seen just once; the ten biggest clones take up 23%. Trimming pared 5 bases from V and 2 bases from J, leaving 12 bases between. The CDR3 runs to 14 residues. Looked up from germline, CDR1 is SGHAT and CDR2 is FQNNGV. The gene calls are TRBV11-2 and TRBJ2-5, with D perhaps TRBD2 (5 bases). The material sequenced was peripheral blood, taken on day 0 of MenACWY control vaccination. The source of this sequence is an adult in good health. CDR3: CASSEGAVQETQYF. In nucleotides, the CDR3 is TGTGCCAGCAGCGAGGGAGCCGTTCAAGAGACCCAGTACTTC.